This T cell receptor beta chain was sequenced for a study of cytomegalovirus exposure and HLA in healthy donors. V gave up 10 bases and J gave up 6 bases, with 18 bases separating them. Germline lookup yields CDR1 MDHEN and CDR2 SYDVKM. The CDR3 spans 13 residues. PCR primers comprised 60 Vbeta and 13 Jbeta primers. Method: immunoSEQ multiplex PCR; TCRdb's copy keeps in-frame clones and lacks some. The table lists some 190,000 clones, 75% to 80% of them singletons, with 2.5% to 3% in the top ten. Details on this clone: Its antigen is undetermined.

Study-wide results and limits: Most sequenced TCRs were rare (though some public TCRs occurred in many donors). Analyses of presence and absence presupposed an approximately uniform sequencing depth across donors. Within an earlier analysis, most TCR beta V segments proved productive either about 90% or about 30% of the time.

V usage is TRBV28 and J usage is TRBJ1-2; no clear D. The sample was PBMCs. The receptor's source is a female donor in good health and CMV-seronegative. CDR3 amino acids: CAIREGNVNGYTF. DNA of the CDR3: TGTGCCATCCGAGAGGGAAATGTAAATGGCTACACCTTC.